The rows below give T cell receptor beta chains drawn from one sample of a study of blood T cell repertoires in COVID-19. The assay was immunoSEQ multiplex PCR, and TCRdb's table has in-frame clones only and misses some. The data contain around 230,000 clones, 80% to 90% of them singletons. The sequenced sample consisted of PBMCs or T cells enriched from blood (not recorded which). All receptors come from a woman in her thirties or forties with acute COVID-19. The CDR3 runs from the conserved cysteine through the conserved F or W. Fields, in order: J gene, D gene, V gene, clone size, CDR3 protein, CDR3 DNA. The D gene is left open where the match is weak. Expanded clones are given a class, and other clones once, few, many or no size at all.

J: TRBJ1-1
D: NA
V: TRBV7-9
size: NA
CDR3: CASSPLAGWATEAFF
DNA: TGTGCCAGCAGCCCGCTGGCGGGGTGGGCCACTGAAGCTTTCTTT

J: TRBJ1-1
D: NA
V: TRBV9
size: NA
CDR3: CASSPGGVNTEAFF
DNA: TGTGCCAGCAGCCCTGGGGGGGTGAACACTGAAGCTTTCTTT

J: TRBJ2-5
D: NA
V: TRBV7-9
size: NA
CDR3: CASSPTEQETQYF
DNA: TGTGCCAGCAGCCCGACAGAGCAAGAGACCCAGTACTTC

J: TRBJ1-3
D: NA
V: TRBV7-9
size: NA
CDR3: CASSLAQGTSGNTIYF
DNA: TGTGCCAGCAGCTTAGCGCAGGGGACCTCTGGAAACACCATATATTTT

J: TRBJ1-2
D: NA
V: TRBV27
size: NA
CDR3: CASRVGASNYGYTF
DNA: TGTGCCAGCAGGGTCGGAGCTTCTAACTATGGCTACACCTTC

J: TRBJ1-5
D: TRBD1
V: TRBV30
size: NA
CDR3: CAWGDRVDQPQHF
DNA: TGTGCCTGGGGGGACAGGGTCGATCAGCCCCAGCATTTT

J: TRBJ2-1
D: NA
V: TRBV24-1
size: NA
CDR3: CATKTSYNEQFF
DNA: TGTGCCACCAAAACTTCCTACAATGAGCAGTTCTTC

J: TRBJ2-2
D: NA
V: TRBV29-1
size: NA
CDR3: CSVRPYSTGELFF
DNA: TGCAGCGTTCGCCCGTACAGCACCGGGGAGCTGTTTTTT

J: TRBJ1-5
D: TRBD1
V: TRBV2
size: once
CDR3: CASSARTGVNQPQHF
DNA: TGTGCCAGCAGTGCCAGGACAGGGGTCAATCAGCCCCAGCATTTT

J: TRBJ2-1
D: TRBD2
V: TRBV14
size: NA
CDR3: CASSQPSGVYNEQFF
DNA: TGTGCCAGCAGCCAGCCTAGCGGGGTGTACAATGAGCAGTTCTTC

J: TRBJ2-3
D: TRBD2
V: TRBV19
size: NA
CDR3: CASREAGGPPDTQYF
DNA: TGTGCCAGTAGAGAAGCGGGGGGGCCCCCAGATACGCAGTATTTT

J: TRBJ1-2
D: NA
V: TRBV19
size: NA
CDR3: CASSIYSAGKDGYTF
DNA: TGTGCCAGTAGTATATATTCGGCAGGGAAGGATGGCTACACCTTC

J: TRBJ2-1
D: NA
V: TRBV4-3
size: NA
CDR3: CASSQDMFRGPHYNEQFF
DNA: TGCGCCAGCAGCCAAGATATGTTTCGGGGTCCCCACTACAATGAGCAGTTCTTC

J: TRBJ1-1
D: TRBD1
V: TRBV5-1
size: NA
CDR3: CASSRQGEGAFF
DNA: TGCGCCAGCAGCCGACAGGGTGAGGGAGCTTTCTTT

J: TRBJ1-6
D: NA
V: TRBV2
size: NA
CDR3: CASRAVMGSNSPLHF
DNA: TGTGCCAGCAGAGCCGTAATGGGGAGCAATTCACCCCTCCACTTT

J: TRBJ2-2
D: TRBD2
V: TRBV5-1
size: NA
CDR3: CASSLILAGGTGELFF
DNA: TGCGCCAGCAGCTTGATTCTAGCGGGGGGTACCGGGGAGCTGTTTTTT

J: TRBJ2-2
D: NA
V: TRBV19
size: NA
CDR3: CASSIYRDLVPGELFF
DNA: TGTGCCAGTAGTATCTATAGGGACTTAGTCCCCGGGGAGCTGTTTTTT

J: TRBJ1-1
D: TRBD1
V: TRBV5-6
size: NA
CDR3: CASSFDRGRVNTEAFF
DNA: TGTGCCAGCAGCTTTGACAGGGGGCGGGTGAACACTGAAGCTTTCTTT

J: TRBJ2-3
D: NA
V: TRBV19
size: NA
CDR3: CASSMETPPAQYF
DNA: TGTGCCAGTAGTATGGAGACCCCACCGGCGCAGTATTTT

J: TRBJ1-1
D: TRBD1
V: TRBV12-3/TRBV12-4
size: NA
CDR3: CASRRQGYTEAFF
DNA: TGTGCCAGCAGACGACAGGGTTACACTGAAGCTTTCTTT

J: TRBJ1-1
D: TRBD1
V: TRBV7-3
size: NA
CDR3: CASSLIAGGGNTEAFF
DNA: TGTGCCAGCAGCTTAATTGCAGGGGGTGGGAACACTGAAGCTTTCTTT

J: TRBJ1-2
D: NA
V: TRBV15
size: NA
CDR3: CATSRDGGVYGYTF
DNA: TGTGCCACCAGCAGAGATGGGGGGGTCTATGGCTACACCTTC

J: TRBJ1-3
D: NA
V: TRBV7-2
size: NA
CDR3: CASSLAGAPGNTIYF
DNA: TGTGCCAGCAGCTTAGCGGGGGCCCCTGGAAACACCATATATTTT

J: TRBJ1-6
D: NA
V: TRBV5-6
size: NA
CDR3: CASSSTAGAENSPLHF
DNA: TGTGCCAGCAGCTCTACCGCGGGGGCGGAAAATTCACCCCTCCACTTT

J: TRBJ1-1
D: NA
V: TRBV6-2/TRBV6-3
size: NA
CDR3: CASSSYNEAFF
DNA: TGTGCCAGCAGTTCGTACAATGAAGCTTTCTTT

J: TRBJ2-5
D: TRBD1
V: TRBV3-1/TRBV3-2
size: once
CDR3: CASSQDLGRGTWETQYF
DNA: TGTGCCAGCAGCCAAGATCTGGGCAGGGGGACATGGGAGACCCAGTACTTC

J: TRBJ1-1
D: NA
V: TRBV21-1
size: NA
CDR3: CASSPFSGQGAFF
DNA: TGTGCCAGCAGCCCTTTCTCCGGACAAGGAGCTTTCTTT

J: TRBJ1-5
D: NA
V: TRBV9
size: NA
CDR3: CASSVAGNNQPQHF
DNA: TGTGCCAGCAGCGTAGCAGGGAACAATCAGCCCCAGCATTTT

J: TRBJ2-2
D: NA
V: TRBV7-2
size: NA
CDR3: CASSLIGGPGELFF
DNA: TGTGCCAGCAGCTTAATTGGGGGCCCCGGGGAGCTGTTTTTT

J: TRBJ2-1
D: NA
V: TRBV4-1
size: once
CDR3: CASRPDTGVDEQFF
DNA: TGCGCCAGCAGACCTGACACGGGAGTTGATGAGCAGTTCTTC

J: TRBJ1-1
D: NA
V: TRBV12-3/TRBV12-4
size: NA
CDR3: CASRPTEAFF
DNA: TGTGCCAGCAGGCCGACAGAAGCTTTCTTT

J: TRBJ1-1
D: TRBD1
V: TRBV4-1
size: once
CDR3: CASSPGQGWDTEAFF
DNA: TGCGCCAGCAGCCCTGGACAGGGATGGGACACTGAAGCTTTCTTT

J: TRBJ2-3
D: TRBD2
V: TRBV3-1/TRBV3-2
size: NA
CDR3: CASSQGTLAGGRTDTQYF
DNA: TGTGCCAGCAGCCAAGGCACTCTAGCGGGGGGGCGTACAGATACGCAGTATTTT

J: TRBJ2-5
D: NA
V: TRBV25-1
size: NA
CDR3: CASRDYQETQYF
DNA: TGTGCCAGCAGGGACTACCAAGAGACCCAGTACTTC

J: TRBJ2-3
D: NA
V: TRBV3-1/TRBV3-2
size: NA
CDR3: CASSHRDFLYF
DNA: TGTGCCAGCAGCCACCGGGACTTTCTTTATTTT

J: TRBJ1-5
D: TRBD1
V: TRBV3-1/TRBV3-2
size: NA
CDR3: CASSQFAAGGGNQPQHF
DNA: TGTGCCAGCAGCCAATTTGCCGCAGGGGGCGGCAATCAGCCCCAGCATTTT

J: TRBJ1-5
D: NA
V: TRBV7-2
size: NA
CDR3: CASSQQGPNQPQHF
DNA: TGTGCCAGCAGCCAGCAGGGGCCCAATCAGCCCCAGCATTTT

J: TRBJ2-3
D: TRBD1
V: TRBV30
size: NA
CDR3: CARGTGRTDTQYF
DNA: TGTGCCCGGGGGACAGGACGCACAGATACGCAGTATTTT

J: TRBJ1-2
D: NA
V: TRBV27
size: NA
CDR3: CASSLSRGKVDGYTF
DNA: TGTGCCAGCAGTTTATCTAGGGGGAAGGTGGATGGCTACACCTTC

J: TRBJ1-4
D: NA
V: TRBV18
size: NA
CDR3: CASSPSWSSGSNEKLFF
DNA: TGTGCCAGCTCACCTAGTTGGTCGTCAGGGTCTAATGAAAAACTGTTTTTT

J: TRBJ1-2
D: NA
V: TRBV19
size: NA
CDR3: CASSIGTNYGYTF
DNA: TGTGCCAGTAGTATAGGGACAAACTATGGCTACACCTTC

J: TRBJ1-2
D: NA
V: TRBV29-1
size: NA
CDR3: CSVEDSRYGYTF
DNA: TGCAGCGTTGAAGACAGTCGTTATGGCTACACCTTC